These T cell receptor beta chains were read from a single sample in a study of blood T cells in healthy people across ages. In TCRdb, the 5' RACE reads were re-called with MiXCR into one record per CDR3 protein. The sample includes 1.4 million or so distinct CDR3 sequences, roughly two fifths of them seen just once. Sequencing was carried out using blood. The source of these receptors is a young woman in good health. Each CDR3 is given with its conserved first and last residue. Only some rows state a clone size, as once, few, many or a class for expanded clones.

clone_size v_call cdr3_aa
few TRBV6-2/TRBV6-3 CASGFARTYEQYF
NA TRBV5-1 CASSPPRTENTEAFF
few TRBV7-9 CASSPRRNNEQFF
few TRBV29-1 CSVEKGEGANVLTF
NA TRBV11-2 CASSPHPGRRNSPLHF
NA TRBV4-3 CASSQQRGAYNEQFF
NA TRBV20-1 CSARVTRGSTYEQYF
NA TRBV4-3 CASSQDTGLRNTIYF
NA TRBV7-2 CASSLGLGGPNYGYTF
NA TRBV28 CASTVGGNSYGYTF
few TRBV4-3 CAGSQGGADTDTQYF